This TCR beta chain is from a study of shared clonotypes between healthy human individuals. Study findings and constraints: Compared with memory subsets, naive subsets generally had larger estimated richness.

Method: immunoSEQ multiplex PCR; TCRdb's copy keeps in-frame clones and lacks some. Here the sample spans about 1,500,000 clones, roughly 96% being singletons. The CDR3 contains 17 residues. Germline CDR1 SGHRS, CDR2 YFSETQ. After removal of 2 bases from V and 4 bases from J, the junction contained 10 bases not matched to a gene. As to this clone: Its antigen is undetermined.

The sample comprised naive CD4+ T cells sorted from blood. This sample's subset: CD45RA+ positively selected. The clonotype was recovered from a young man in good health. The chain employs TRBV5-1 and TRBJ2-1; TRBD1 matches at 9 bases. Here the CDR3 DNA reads TGCGCCAGCAGCTTCCCGAGACAGGGGGTGGGGTACAATGAGCAGTTCTTC. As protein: CASSFPRQGVGYNEQFF. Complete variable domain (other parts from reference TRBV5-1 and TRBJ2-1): KAGVTQTPRYLIKTRGQQVTLSCSPISGHRSVSWYQQTPGQGLQFLFEYFSETQRNKGNFPGRFSGRQFSNSRSEMNVSTLELGDSALYLCASSFPRQGVGYNEQFFGPGTRLTVL.